The rows below give T cell receptor beta chains drawn from one sample of a study of Ad26.COV2.S vaccination and SARS-CoV-2 variants. Profiling relied on immunoSEQ multiplex PCR, and the TCRdb table lists in-frame clones only, not all of them. The sample consists of about 350,000 clones, around 84% of them appearing once. The sample consisted of peripheral blood, taken in a trial of Ad26.COV2.S vaccine versus placebo. These receptors were obtained from a person aged 18-65 years who received the Ad26.COV2.S COVID-19 vaccine or a placebo. CDR3s include the opening cysteine and the closing phenylalanine or tryptophan. A D gene is named only where the DNA matches it firmly. Size tells how often a clone was seen (once, few, many) or the class of an expanded clone, and some rows leave it out.

TRBV9	-	-	TRBJ2-5	CASSVSRVAGGQETQYF	TGTGCCAGCAGCGTAAGCAGGGTAGCTGGAGGGCAAGAGACCCAGTACTTC
TRBV5-4	-	-	TRBJ2-3	CASSFRHPDTQYF	TGTGCCAGCAGCTTCAGACACCCAGATACGCAGTATTTT
TRBV7-8	-	-	TRBJ1-2	CASSLAIKTPLRGYTF	TGTGCCAGCAGCTTAGCGATTAAGACGCCACTACGGGGCTACACCTTC
TRBV11-2	TRBD1	-	TRBJ2-7	CASSLDPGQGAYEQYF	TGTGCCAGCAGCTTAGATCCAGGACAGGGGGCATACGAGCAGTACTTC
TRBV10-2	TRBD2	-	TRBJ2-5	CATSRDSGGETQYF	TGCGCCACCAGCCGGGATAGCGGGGGGGAGACCCAGTACTTC
TRBV7-8	-	-	TRBJ1-5	CASSLVGGAKSQPQHF	TGTGCCAGCAGCTTAGTGGGGGGGGCGAAAAGTCAGCCCCAGCATTTT
TRBV28	-	-	TRBJ1-2	CASSLSRGYTF	TGTGCCAGCAGTTTATCTCGAGGCTACACCTTC
TRBV6-2/TRBV6-3	TRBD1	once	TRBJ1-5	CASSPNRGRQPQHF	TGTGCCAGCAGCCCAAACAGGGGGCGTCAGCCCCAGCATTTT
TRBV3-1/TRBV3-2	-	-	TRBJ1-5	CASSGGGQPQHF	TGTGCCAGCAGCGGGGGGGGCCAGCCCCAGCATTTT
TRBV12-3/TRBV12-4	-	-	TRBJ1-1	CASSSQTNTEAFF	TGTGCCAGCAGTTCGCAGACCAACACTGAAGCTTTCTTT
TRBV6-1	TRBD1	-	TRBJ2-2	CASSKAGGAIGELFF	TGTGCCAGCAGTAAAGCAGGGGGCGCGATCGGGGAGCTGTTTTTT
TRBV14	-	-	TRBJ2-5	CASSQDPRAWETQYF	TGTGCCAGCAGCCAAGATCCAAGGGCTTGGGAGACCCAGTACTTC
TRBV5-6	-	-	TRBJ1-4	CASSLAGNDEKLFF	TGTGCCAGCAGCTTGGCAGGGAACGATGAAAAACTGTTTTTT
TRBV27	-	few	TRBJ2-4	CASSLYWTPGMKNIQYF	TGTGCCAGCAGTTTATATTGGACACCGGGGATGAAAAACATTCAGTACTTC
TRBV7-9	TRBD2	-	TRBJ2-7	CASSFTAGSSYEQYF	TGTGCCAGCAGCTTCACAGCGGGAAGCTCCTACGAGCAGTACTTC
TRBV5-6	-	-	TRBJ2-1	CASRSGSSYNEQFF	TGTGCCAGCAGATCGGGGAGCTCCTACAATGAGCAGTTCTTC
TRBV30	-	-	TRBJ1-3	CAWDWAGPNSGNTIYF	TGTGCCTGGGACTGGGCTGGGCCGAACTCTGGAAACACCATATATTTT
TRBV7-2	TRBD1	-	TRBJ2-7	CASSTTGQGAYEQYF	TGTGCCAGCAGCACAACAGGACAGGGGGCCTACGAGCAGTACTTC
TRBV5-6	-	once	TRBJ2-7	CASRKDYEQYF	TGTGCCAGCAGGAAAGACTACGAGCAGTACTTC
TRBV5-4	-	-	TRBJ2-3	CASSFLEPDTQYF	TGTGCCAGCAGCTTCTTAGAGCCAGATACGCAGTATTTT
TRBV7-6	TRBD1	once	TRBJ2-6	CASSGRTGGIAGANVLTF	TGTGCCAGCAGCGGACGGACAGGGGGGATAGCTGGGGCCAACGTCCTGACTTTC
TRBV14	-	-	TRBJ2-2	CASSRGHTNTGELFF	TGTGCCAGCAGCCGGGGCCACACGAACACCGGGGAGCTGTTTTTT
TRBV29-1	TRBD1	-	TRBJ1-1	CSAPGQGYAEAFF	TGCAGCGCGCCCGGACAGGGATACGCTGAAGCTTTCTTT
TRBV5-1	-	-	TRBJ2-6	CASSMGNAGANVLTF	TGCGCCAGCAGTATGGGGAACGCTGGGGCCAACGTCCTGACTTTC
TRBV27	-	-	TRBJ2-7	CASRGEQRIEQYF	TGTGCCAGCAGAGGGGAACAGCGAATCGAGCAGTACTTC
TRBV7-2	TRBD1	-	TRBJ2-7	CASSPRQGDYEQYF	TGTGCCAGCAGCCCCCGACAGGGGGACTACGAGCAGTACTTC
TRBV5-4	TRBD1	-	TRBJ2-3	CASSLVQGVRTDTQYF	TGTGCCAGCAGCTTGGTCCAGGGGGTTAGAACAGATACGCAGTATTTT
TRBV6-5	-	-	TRBJ2-7	CASRAAGYEQYF	TGTGCCAGCAGAGCCGCCGGTTACGAGCAGTACTTC
TRBV6-2/TRBV6-3	TRBD1	-	TRBJ1-1	CASSRSSDRASTEAFF	TGTGCCAGCAGCCGCTCCTCGGACAGGGCTAGCACTGAAGCTTTCTTT
TRBV29-1	-	-	TRBJ1-1	CSVEGTVRTEAFF	TGCAGCGTTGAAGGGACAGTGAGGACTGAAGCTTTCTTT
TRBV30	TRBD1	once	TRBJ1-1	CAWTPGQGKAFF	TGTGCCTGGACCCCCGGACAGGGCAAGGCTTTCTTT
TRBV7-8	TRBD1	-	TRBJ2-5	CASSPRQGGFSETQYF	TGTGCCAGCAGCCCTAGACAGGGGGGTTTTTCGGAGACCCAGTACTTC
TRBV5-4	TRBD1	-	TRBJ1-6	CASSPGQGAGNSPLHF	TGTGCCAGCAGCCCGGGACAGGGGGCGGGTAATTCACCCCTCCACTTT
TRBV19	-	once	TRBJ1-2	CASSIDEDSASNYGYTF	TGTGCCAGTAGTATAGATGAGGACAGCGCGTCTAACTATGGCTACACCTTC
TRBV21-1	-	-	TRBJ2-3	CASSKEGARGTSTDTQYF	TGTGCCAGCAGCAAAGAGGGGGCCCGGGGGACTAGCACAGATACGCAGTATTTT
TRBV10-1	TRBD2	-	TRBJ2-3	CASSESTSGSTDTQYF	TGCGCCAGCAGTGAGTCAACTAGCGGAAGCACAGATACGCAGTATTTT